The sample holds a few counts of the clone carrying this T cell receptor beta chain. The sample is drawn from a study of human T cells and chemical hapten exposure. At the level of the study: Subjects had 2% DPC placed on about 2 cm by about 2 cm of upper inner arm skin for sensitization.

Via MiXCR, TCRdb re-called the RACE reads, giving one row per CDR3 protein. The sample carries under 300,000 distinct CDR3 sequences, 7% to 10% recorded once. With 0 bases removed from V and 13 bases from J, the gap between germline ends came to 19 bases. The germline V gene encodes CDR1 LGHDT and CDR2 YNNKEL (reference sequence). The CDR3 has 15 residues. Regarding time point: pre-sensitization, week 0. Treatment denoted: therapeutic diphenylcyclopropenone sensitization with weekly scalp DPC. The rearrangement links TRBV3-1 to TRBJ2-4, with D maybe TRBD2 (6 bases). The receptor comes from a woman in her 40s with alopecia areata. Some clones in this sample may be carry-over from other donors' samples. The starting material was whole blood, obtained in connection with sensitization to the hapten diphenylcyclopropenone (DPC). This CDR3 reads CASSQDRRDSEVQYF. CDR3 nucleotide sequence: TGTGCCAGCAGCCAAGATCGACGGGACTCGGAAGTGCAGTACTTC.